Listed here are 26 T cell receptor beta chains from one sample, sequenced in a study of OX40 agonist ivuxolimab in advanced cancers. Sequencing used immunoSEQ multiplex PCR; TCRdb keeps in-frame clones, though not all of them. This table has tens of thousands of clones, roughly three quarters appearing once. Source: CD4+ or CD8+ T cells sorted from blood, taken in a trial of the OX40 agonist ivuxolimab. These receptors all come from an adult with an advanced solid tumor such as melanoma, head and neck, liver or kidney cancer.

V usage is TRBV2 and J usage is TRBJ2-3, with D tentatively TRBD2 (6 bases). The CDR3 consists of 16 residues. V gave up 3 bases and J gave up 4 bases, with 17 bases separating them. Germline V gene data show CDR1 as SNHLY and CDR2 as FYNNEI. The CDR3 DNA reads TGTGCCAGCAGTGAGGGAAATCCGGGAGTGCCAGATACGCAGTATTTT. This codes for CASSEGNPGVPDTQYF.

This chain joins TRBV27 and TRBJ1-1; D is possibly TRBD1 (6 bases). Trimming took 4 bases from V and 5 from J, leaving 17 bases between them. The CDR3 sequence is 15 residues long. Germline V gives CDR1 MNHEY, CDR2 SMNVEV (reference sequence). CDR3 residues: CASSSRTEGRTEAFF. In DNA, the CDR3 is TGTGCCAGCAGTTCGCGGACAGAAGGGAGAACTGAAGCTTTCTTT.

This clone is a singleton in its sample. The chain combines TRBV2 with TRBJ2-2; D unclear. V gave up 7 bases and J gave up 5 bases, with 5 bases separating them. This CDR3 is 11 amino acids long. Germline V CDR1 and CDR2: SNHLY, FYNNEI. The CDR3 coding sequence is TGTGCCAGCACTTTAACCGGGGAGCTGTTTTTT. This translates into CASTLTGELFF. Full variable domain (remainder filled in from reference TRBV2 and TRBJ2-2): EPEVTQTPSHQVTQMGQEVILRCVPISNHLYFYWYRQILGQKVEFLVSFYNNEISEKSEIFDDQFSVERPDGSNFTLKIRSTKLEDSAMYFCASTLTGELFFGEGSRLTVL.

The CDR3 loop is CAWSVLLNEQFF. In DNA form, the CDR3 reads TGTGCCTGGAGTGTACTCTTGAATGAGCAGTTCTTC. This chain joins TRBV30 and TRBJ2-1; D call uncertain. The CDR3 has 12 residues. Germline V gene sequence: CDR1 GTSNPN, CDR2 SVGIG (reference sequence). The ends were cut back, 0 bases at V and 7 bases at J, with 7 bases in the middle.

The genes are TRBV2 and TRBJ2-5; weak D call: TRBD1 (6 bases). The CDR3 has 15 amino acids. Trimming left V 7 bases short and J 1 base short, with 16 bases between. Germline assignment: CDR1 SNHLY and CDR2 FYNNEI. The CDR3 region has the DNA TGTGCCAGCAAGTTTAGCCTGGGGGCCCAAGAGACCCAGTACTTC. This translates into CASKFSLGAQETQYF.

The rearrangement uses TRBV28 and TRBJ2-7; 7 positions match TRBD1. The CDR3 loop spans 15 amino acids. CDR1 and CDR2 from the germline V gene are MDHEN and SYDVKM. V shed 6 bases, J shed 0 bases, and the junction held 8 bases outside the gene matches. The CDR3 coding sequence is TGTGCCAGCAGCGCAAGAGGGGGCGCCTCCTACGAGCAGTACTTC. It yields the protein CASSARGGASYEQYF.

A single count supports this clone. V and J are TRBV9 and TRBJ2-1; tentatively, D is TRBD1 (6 bases). Trimming removed 0 bases from V and 5 bases from J, with 15 bases in between. CDR1 and CDR2 from the germline V gene are SGDLS and YYNGEE. The CDR3 has 16 residues. CDR3 nucleotides: TGTGCCAGCAGCGTAGGGGTACAGGGATACCACAATGAGCAGTTCTTC. Translated, it gives CASSVGVQGYHNEQFF.

The gene calls are TRBV4-1 and TRBJ1-6; D not certain. The CDR3 is made up of 16 amino acids. The germline V and J ends were trimmed by 1 base and 8 bases, with 15 bases remaining between them. In germline, CDR1 is MGHRA, CDR2 YSYEKL. The CDR3 is CASSQVTRQFHSPLHF. Written as DNA, the CDR3 is TGCGCCAGCAGCCAAGTTACGAGGCAGTTTCATTCACCCCTCCACTTT.

The V and J genes are TRBV30 and TRBJ2-7, with D perhaps TRBD1 or TRBD2 (5 bases each). The germline V gene encodes CDR1 GTSNPN and CDR2 SVGIG (reference sequence). Trimming took off 3 bases at V and 3 bases at J, with 12 bases between the two ends. This CDR3 region has 13 residues. CDR3 nucleotides: TGTGCCTGGAGACCGGGGCTAGACTACGAGCAGTACTTC. This translates into CAWRPGLDYEQYF.

This clone appeared a single time. The J gene is TRBJ2-4, the V gene TRBV7-6, with a tentative D call TRBD1 (6 bases). The CDR3 sequence is 15 residues long. Per germline, CDR1 SGHVS and CDR2 FNYEAQ. Trimming stripped 1 base from V and 1 base from J, with 8 bases between. The CDR3: CASSLEQGAKNIQYF. The CDR3 DNA sequence: TGTGCCAGCAGCTTAGAGCAGGGGGCCAAAAACATTCAGTACTTC.

This clone is classed as medium-sized (0.01 to 0.1%). The V call is TRBV27, the J call TRBJ2-1; the match to TRBD2 covers 11 bases. CDR1 and CDR2 from the germline V gene are MNHEY and SMNVEV (reference sequence). The trim removed 5 bases at V and 2 bases at J, leaving 8 bases unmatched. The CDR3 length is 17 residues. The CDR3 DNA sequence: TGTGCCAGCAGTAACCCAACTAGCGGGAGCCCCTACAATGAGCAGTTCTTC. Its translation is CASSNPTSGSPYNEQFF.

The chain recombines TRBV19 with TRBJ1-1, with 7 bases lining up with TRBD1. The CDR3 totals 14 residues. With V trimmed by 4 bases and J by 2 bases, 4 bases remained unmatched. Germline loops: CDR1 LNHDA, CDR2 SQIVND (reference sequence). CDR3 nucleotide sequence: TGTGCCAGTAGTACCACAGGGGCCAACACTGAAGCTTTCTTT. It is translated as CASSTTGANTEAFF.

The genes are TRBV9 and TRBJ2-7, with 7 nucleotides matching TRBD1. Trimming took 3 bases from V and 0 from J; bases not matched to a gene: 6. The CDR3 totals 15 residues. Germline values: CDR1 SGDLS, CDR2 YYNGEE. As DNA, the CDR3 is TGTGCCAGCAGCGATCCCAGGGACAGCTCCTACGAGCAGTACTTC. Its translation is CASSDPRDSSYEQYF.

This CDR3 is CASSQEVMRQPQHF. DNA for the CDR3: TGTGCCAGCAGCCAAGAGGTAATGCGTCAGCCCCAGCATTTT. The chain recombines TRBV5-5 with TRBJ1-5; D unresolved. CDR1 SGHKS and CDR2 YYEKEE come from the germline V gene (reference sequence). The CDR3 length is 14 residues. Trimming left V 4 bases short and J 6 bases short, with 14 bases between.

This chain joins TRBV4-1 and TRBJ1-2, with no clear D. The CDR3 contains 15 residues. The germline CDR1 and CDR2 sequences are MGHRA and YSYEKL. Trimming took 4 bases from V and 0 from J, leaving 12 bases between them. CDR3 nucleotide sequence: TGCGCCAGCAGCCTCCAGACGGGAGCTAACTATGGCTACACCTTC. Its translation: CASSLQTGANYGYTF.

This clone was seen more than once but under ten times. The chain combines TRBV10-1 with TRBJ2-5; maybe TRBD1 (6 bases). V was clipped by 4 bases and J by 5 bases, with 14 bases between them. Germline V gives CDR1 WNHNN, CDR2 SYGVQD (reference sequence). The CDR3 covers 14 residues. As DNA, the CDR3 is TGCGCCAGCAGTGTTGGGGGACACACGGAGACCCAGTACTTC. This codes for CASSVGGHTETQYF.

The chain links TRBV2 to TRBJ1-1, with D possibly matching TRBD1 (5 bases). CDR1 is SNHLY, CDR2 FYNNEI, per germline. This CDR3 has 15 amino acids. V dropped 7 bases and J dropped 0 bases, with 15 bases sitting between them. CDR3 sequence (DNA): TGTGCCAGCACGTCCCGGGACTCTATGAACACTGAAGCTTTCTTT. Translated, it gives CASTSRDSMNTEAFF.

In its sample, this clone ranks as medium-sized (0.01 to 0.1%). The V and J genes are TRBV27 and TRBJ2-7, with D unclear. Trimming shortened V by 6 bases and J by 6 bases, and 9 bases separated the two germline ends. The CDR3 covers 11 residues. Germline-derived CDR1 and CDR2 are MNHEY and SMNVEV (reference sequence). The CDR3 nucleotides are TGTGCCAGCAGGGTTGGACGCGAGCAGTACTTC. Residues: CASRVGREQYF.

The chain carries TRBV2 and TRBJ2-1, with D possibly being TRBD2 (5 bases). Between the trimmed V and J ends, which lost 8 bases and 3 bases, there was a span of 11 bases. The CDR3 is 13 amino acids. Per germline, CDR1 SNHLY and CDR2 FYNNEI. This chain's CDR3 is CASGESDYNEQFF. The CDR3 DNA reads as TGTGCCAGCGGGGAGAGCGACTACAATGAGCAGTTCTTC.

Only a few counts were recorded for this clone. V and J are TRBV6-1 and TRBJ2-1, with TRBD2 identical over 10 bases. CDR1 is MNHNS, CDR2 SASEGT, per germline. With 2 bases clipped from V and 4 bases from J, the junction kept 2 bases outside the gene matches. CDR3 size: 15 residues. The CDR3 is CASSEFSGGYNEQFF. The CDR3, as DNA: TGTGCCAGCAGTGAATTTAGCGGGGGGTACAATGAGCAGTTCTTC.

This clone was observed once. V and J are TRBV7-9 and TRBJ2-3, with D possibly TRBD1 on 7 matching bases. The CDR3 totals 15 residues. The V end lost 5 bases, the J end lost 2 bases, and 14 bases lay between the germline ends. The germline CDR1 and CDR2 sequences are SEHNR and FQNEAQ (reference sequence). The CDR3 spells CASSEAGTVTDTQYF. In DNA, the CDR3 is TGTGCCAGCAGCGAGGCGGGGACAGTCACAGATACGCAGTATTTT. The variable domain in full, with the rest retrieved from reference TRBV7-9 and TRBJ2-3, is DTGVSQNPRHKITKRGQNVTFRCDPISEHNRLYWYRQTLGQGPEFLTYFQNEAQLEKSRLLSDRFSAERPKGSFSTLEIQRTEQGDSAMYLCASSEAGTVTDTQYFGPGTRLTVL.

The rearrangement links TRBV7-9 to TRBJ2-3; D not resolved. V shed 5 bases and J shed 0 bases, with 9 bases lying between them. Germline CDR1 is SEHNR and CDR2 is FQNEAQ (reference sequence). There are 14 residues in the CDR3. The CDR3 coding sequence is TGTGCCAGCAGCATAGGTCGTAGCACAGATACGCAGTATTTT. The encoded protein is CASSIGRSTDTQYF. Using reference TRBV7-9 and TRBJ2-3 for the parts outside the CDR3, the full variable domain is DTGVSQNPRHKITKRGQNVTFRCDPISEHNRLYWYRQTLGQGPEFLTYFQNEAQLEKSRLLSDRFSAERPKGSFSTLEIQRTEQGDSAMYLCASSIGRSTDTQYFGPGTRLTVL.

The chain combines TRBV28 with TRBJ2-7, with 9 positions matching TRBD2. The CDR3 consists of 15 residues. Germline CDR1 is MDHEN and CDR2 is SYDVKM. Trimming at V came to 3 bases and at J to 2 bases, leaving 5 bases not matched to a gene. CDR3 in amino acids: CASSFGSSGTYEQYF. In nucleotides, the CDR3 is TGTGCCAGCAGTTTCGGCTCTAGCGGGACCTACGAGCAGTACTTC.

The J gene is TRBJ2-7, the V gene TRBV11-2; D is ambiguous. CDR1 is SGHAT and CDR2 is FQNNGV in the germline V gene. CDR3 length: 12 amino acids. The V end lost 4 bases, the J end lost 2 bases, and 6 bases lay between the germline ends. The CDR3 spells CASSSNPYEQYF. In DNA form, the CDR3 reads TGTGCCAGCAGCTCGAACCCCTACGAGCAGTACTTC. Filled out from reference TRBV11-2 and TRBJ2-7, the complete variable domain reads EAGVAQSPRYKIIEKRQSVAFWCNPISGHATLYWYQQILGQGPKLLIQFQNNGVVDDSQLPKDRFSAERLKGVDSTLKIQPAKLEDSAVYLCASSSNPYEQYFGPGTRLTVT.

This clone was seen a handful of times. The chain is built from TRBV29-1 and TRBJ1-1; D is ambiguous. The CDR3 loop spans 10 amino acids. Germline loops: CDR1 SQVTM, CDR2 ANQGSEA. Trimming took off 6 bases at V and 7 bases at J, with 9 bases between the two ends. The CDR3 DNA reads as TGCAGCGTCACAGAGGTTGAAGCTTTCTTT. Residues: CSVTEVEAFF.

The chain employs TRBV7-8 and TRBJ2-3; 10 nucleotides agree with TRBD2. The CDR3 consists of 16 residues. The junction had 9 bases not matched to a gene; V was cut back by 5 bases and J by 4 bases. Germline V gives CDR1 SGHVS, CDR2 FQNEAQ. CDR3 amino acids: CASSQSGGEAADTQYF. The CDR3 bases are TGTGCCAGCAGCCAAAGCGGGGGGGAAGCGGCAGATACGCAGTATTTT.